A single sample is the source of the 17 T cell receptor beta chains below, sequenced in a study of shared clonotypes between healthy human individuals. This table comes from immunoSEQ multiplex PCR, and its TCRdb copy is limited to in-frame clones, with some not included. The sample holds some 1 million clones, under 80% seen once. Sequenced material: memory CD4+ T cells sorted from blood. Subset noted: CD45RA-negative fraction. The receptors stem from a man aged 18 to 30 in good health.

The CDR3 DNA reads TGTGCCAGCAGCTCCGGGGGTGTAGTGTCCTACGAGCAGTACTTC. It is translated as CASSSGGVVSYEQYF. This rearrangement joins TRBV5-4 to TRBJ2-7; D may be TRBD2 (6 bases). CDR1 and CDR2 (germline): SGHNT, YYREEE (reference sequence). V was clipped by 3 bases and J by 1 base, with 14 bases between them. This CDR3 is 15 amino acids long. The full variable domain, with the rest looked up from reference TRBV5-4 and TRBJ2-7, is ETGVTQSPTHLIKTRGQQVTLRCSSQSGHNTVSWYQQALGQGPQFIFQYYREEENGRGNFPPRFSGLQFPNYSSELNVNALELDDSALYLCASSSGGVVSYEQYFGPGTRLTVT.

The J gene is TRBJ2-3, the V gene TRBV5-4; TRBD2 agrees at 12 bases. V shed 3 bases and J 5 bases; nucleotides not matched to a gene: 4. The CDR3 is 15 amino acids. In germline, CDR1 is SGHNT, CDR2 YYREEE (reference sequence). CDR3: CASSSETSGRDTQYF. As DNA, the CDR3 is TGTGCCAGCAGCTCGGAGACTAGCGGGAGAGATACGCAGTATTTT. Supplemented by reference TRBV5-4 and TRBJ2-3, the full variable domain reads ETGVTQSPTHLIKTRGQQVTLRCSSQSGHNTVSWYQQALGQGPQFIFQYYREEENGRGNFPPRFSGLQFPNYSSELNVNALELDDSALYLCASSSETSGRDTQYFGPGTRLTVL.

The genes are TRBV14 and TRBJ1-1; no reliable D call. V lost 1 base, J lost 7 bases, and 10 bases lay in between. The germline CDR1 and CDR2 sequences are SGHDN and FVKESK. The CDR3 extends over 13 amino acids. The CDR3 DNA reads TGTGCCAGCAGCCAAGGTTGGTGGGGTGAAGCTTTCTTT. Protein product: CASSQGWWGEAFF.

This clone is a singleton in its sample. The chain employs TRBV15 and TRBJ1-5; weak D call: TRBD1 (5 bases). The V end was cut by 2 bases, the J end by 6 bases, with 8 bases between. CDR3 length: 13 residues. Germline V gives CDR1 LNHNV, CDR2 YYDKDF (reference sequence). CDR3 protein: CATSRRGVQPQHF. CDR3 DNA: TGTGCCACCAGCAGAAGAGGGGTTCAGCCCCAGCATTTT.

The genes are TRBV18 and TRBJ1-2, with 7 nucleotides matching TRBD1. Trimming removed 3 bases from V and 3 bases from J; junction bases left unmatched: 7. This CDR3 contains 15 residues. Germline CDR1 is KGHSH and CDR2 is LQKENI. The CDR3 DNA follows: TGTGCCAGCTCACCCAGACAGGGAGGCGACTATGGCTACACCTTC. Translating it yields CASSPRQGGDYGYTF.

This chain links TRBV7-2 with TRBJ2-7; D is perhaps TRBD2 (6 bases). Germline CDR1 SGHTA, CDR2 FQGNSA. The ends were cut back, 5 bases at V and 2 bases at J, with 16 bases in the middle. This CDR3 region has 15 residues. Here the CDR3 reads CASSRGRDSPYEQYF. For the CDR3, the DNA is TGTGCCAGCAGCCGCGGCCGGGACTCTCCCTACGAGCAGTACTTC.

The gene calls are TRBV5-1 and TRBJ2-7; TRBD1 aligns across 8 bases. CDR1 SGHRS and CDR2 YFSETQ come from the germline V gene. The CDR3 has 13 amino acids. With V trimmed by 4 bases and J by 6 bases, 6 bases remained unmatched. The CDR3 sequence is CASSEDRVGEQYF. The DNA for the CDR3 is TGCGCCAGCAGCGAGGACAGGGTTGGCGAGCAGTACTTC. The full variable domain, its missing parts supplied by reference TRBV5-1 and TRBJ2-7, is KAGVTQTPRYLIKTRGQQVTLSCSPISGHRSVSWYQQTPGQGLQFLFEYFSETQRNKGNFPGRFSGRQFSNSRSEMNVSTLELGDSALYLCASSEDRVGEQYFGPGTRLTVT.

CDR3: CASTQGGLLYQPQHF. The DNA for the CDR3 is TGTGCCAGTACCCAGGGAGGACTTTTATATCAGCCCCAGCATTTT. The chain carries TRBV19 and TRBJ1-5, with a weak D call TRBD1 (5 bases). CDR3 length equals 15 residues. The V gene's germline CDR1 is LNHDA and CDR2 SQIVND (reference sequence). V was pared by 7 bases and J by 5 bases, with 18 bases between.

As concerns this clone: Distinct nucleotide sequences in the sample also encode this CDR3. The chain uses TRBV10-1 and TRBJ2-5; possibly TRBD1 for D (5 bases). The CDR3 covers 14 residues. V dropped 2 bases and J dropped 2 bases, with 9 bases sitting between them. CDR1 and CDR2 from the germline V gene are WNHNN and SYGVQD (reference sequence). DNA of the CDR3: TGCGCCAGCAGTGAGAGTCAGGGACAAGAGACCCAGTACTTC. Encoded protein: CASSESQGQETQYF.

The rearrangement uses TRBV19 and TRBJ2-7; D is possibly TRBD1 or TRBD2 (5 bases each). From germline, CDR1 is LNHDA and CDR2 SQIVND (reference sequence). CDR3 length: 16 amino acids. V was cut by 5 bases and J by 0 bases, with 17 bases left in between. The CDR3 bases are TGTGCCAGTAGTCCCCTAGAGGGGCGGAGCTCCTACGAGCAGTACTTC. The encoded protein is CASSPLEGRSSYEQYF.

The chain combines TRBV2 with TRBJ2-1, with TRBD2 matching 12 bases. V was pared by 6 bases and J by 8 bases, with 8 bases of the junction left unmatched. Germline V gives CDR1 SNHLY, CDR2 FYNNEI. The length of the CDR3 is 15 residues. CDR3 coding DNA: TGTGCCAGCAGATTTCTAGCGGGGGGGCTCTATGAGCAGTTCTTC. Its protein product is CASRFLAGGLYEQFF.

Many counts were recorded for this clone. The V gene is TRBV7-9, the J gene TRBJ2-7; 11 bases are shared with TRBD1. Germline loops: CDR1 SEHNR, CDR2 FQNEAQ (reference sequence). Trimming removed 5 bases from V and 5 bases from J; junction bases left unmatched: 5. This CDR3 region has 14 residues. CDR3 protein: CASSPGQGANEQYF. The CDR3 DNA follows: TGTGCCAGCAGCCCCGGACAGGGGGCCAACGAGCAGTACTTC. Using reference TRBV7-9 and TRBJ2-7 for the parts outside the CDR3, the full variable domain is DTGVSQNPRHKITKRGQNVTFRCDPISEHNRLYWYRQTLGQGPEFLTYFQNEAQLEKSRLLSDRFSAERPKGSFSTLEIQRTEQGDSAMYLCASSPGQGANEQYFGPGTRLTVT.

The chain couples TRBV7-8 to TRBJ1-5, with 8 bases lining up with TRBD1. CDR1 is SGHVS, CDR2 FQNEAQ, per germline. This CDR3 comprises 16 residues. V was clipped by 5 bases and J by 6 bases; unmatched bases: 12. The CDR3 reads CASSLYFRQGSQPQHF. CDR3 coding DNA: TGTGCCAGCAGCCTCTACTTTCGACAGGGGTCTCAGCCCCAGCATTTT.

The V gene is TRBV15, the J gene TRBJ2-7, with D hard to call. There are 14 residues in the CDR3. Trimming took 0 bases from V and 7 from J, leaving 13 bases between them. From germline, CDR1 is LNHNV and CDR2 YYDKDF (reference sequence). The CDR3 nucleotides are TGTGCCACCAGCAGAGAACAGAACTCCGTAGAGCAGTACTTC. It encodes CATSREQNSVEQYF.

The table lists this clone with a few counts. This chain's CDR3 is CASQASWGNKETQYF. CDR3 DNA: TGTGCCAGTCAAGCTTCGTGGGGGAATAAAGAGACCCAGTACTTC. J is TRBJ2-5 and V is TRBV19; TRBD1 or TRBD2 may be the D gene (5 bases each). The CDR3 spans 15 residues. Germline CDR1 LNHDA, CDR2 SQIVND (reference sequence). V gave up 8 bases and J gave up 3 bases, with 19 bases separating them. Filled out from reference TRBV19 and TRBJ2-5, the complete variable domain reads DGGITQSPKYLFRKEGQNVTLSCEQNLNHDAMYWYRQDPGQGLRLIYYSQIVNDFQKGDIAEGYSVSREKKESFPLTVTSAQKNPTAFYLCASQASWGNKETQYFGPGTRLLVL.

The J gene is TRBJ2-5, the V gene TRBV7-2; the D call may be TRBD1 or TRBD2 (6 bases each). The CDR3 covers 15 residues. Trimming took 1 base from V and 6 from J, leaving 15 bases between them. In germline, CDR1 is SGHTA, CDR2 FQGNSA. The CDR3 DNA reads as TGTGCCAGCAGCTTAGTATCGGCGGGGACACAGACCCAGTACTTC. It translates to CASSLVSAGTQTQYF.

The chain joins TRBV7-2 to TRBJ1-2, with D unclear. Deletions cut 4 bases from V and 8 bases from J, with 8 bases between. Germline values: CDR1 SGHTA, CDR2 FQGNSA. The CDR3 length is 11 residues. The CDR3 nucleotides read TGTGCCAGCAGCTCGATTTCCGGCTACACCTTC. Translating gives CASSSISGYTF.